This T cell receptor (beta chain) is drawn from a study of shared clonotypes between healthy human individuals (dated by TCRdb to the early 2020s). Regarding the study in general: Two women and a few men aged 18 to 49 years were included in the cohort. For each donor, CD4 naive and CD4 memory were each given three plates, CD8 naive was given two plates, and CD8 memory was given one plate. Blood TCR repertoires of five healthy adults were deeply sequenced to estimate repertoire size and the extent of clonotype sharing between individuals. To increase sequencing depth and limit assay-specific biases, different laboratories used diverse techniques to prepare libraries and sequence TCR repertoires. Between about 0.9 and 10 billion PBMCs per donor were obtained by leukapheresis. Study-wide conclusions, independent of this receptor: Estimated clonotype richness was generally larger for naive than for memory subsets. About 4.5% of naive CD4, around 3.5% of naive CD8, around 2.3% of memory CD4, and less than 0.45% of memory CD8 clonotypes were shared across several donors. Pairwise subsampling indicated that sequencing depth was expected to affect the degree of clonotype sharing among donors. Sampling was restricted to blood, and TCR repertoires in tissues likely differ from the TCR repertoires found in blood. The genetic and exposure-history diversity represented was limited by the small number of donors. Even with the large sequencing depth, rarefaction of the sorted-subset datasets indicated that sequencing was incomplete. Compared with non-shared clonotypes, the clonotypes found in all four sorted-subset donors had higher generation probabilities.

CDR1 and CDR2, looked up from the germline V gene, are SGHRS and YFSETQ. Including the terminal cysteine and phenylalanine, the CDR3 comprises 15 residues. CDR3 DNA is the only sequence kept; it has 45 bases, read in frame from the first base. V trim: 3 bases; J trim: 0 bases; unmatched bases: 0. Using the deep immunoSEQ assay, multiplex PCR amplified TCR CDR3 regions from genomic DNA. Extracted genomic DNA from each cell subset was distributed evenly across all wells of several immunoSEQ 96-well plates, and each plate was treated as a replicate. For sorted subsets, 150 to 250 ng of genomic DNA, equivalent to roughly 30,000 T cell genomes, went into each replicate PCR. Purified libraries were quantified with a Qubit 3.0 fluorometer, sized on a Bioanalyzer 2100, and re-quantified with the KAPA Library Quantification kit. A separate single-read 150-cycle Illumina NextSeq 550 flow cell was used to sequence each immunoSEQ 96-well plate. For the original study's pipeline: The immunoSEQ output contained only junctional sequences without quality scores, so filtering could not match that applied to full-length reads. To assign V/J genes and CDR3, sequences were annotated against IMGT germline references using PyIR, a Python wrapper for IgBLAST v1.9. Reads were removed for weak V/J assignments (E-value above 1e-6), missing CDR3, stop codons, out-of-frame junctions, or ambiguous translated residues. V3J clonotypes were defined as sequences sharing the same inferred V gene, J gene, and CDR3 amino acid sequence. The percentage overlap between two repertoires was calculated by dividing the number of shared unique clonotypes by the size of the smaller repertoire. Three approaches were used to assess repertoire richness: RTK rarefaction, the Chao1 estimator, and Recon v2.1 estimates of unobserved clonotypes. Generation probabilities for all TCRbeta clonotypes obtained by the gDNA method from four donors were computed using OLGA. This immuneACCESS table, as held by TCRdb, lists in-frame sequences with V and J called but not all clones. Of the missing ones, under half trace to an unresolved V gene in checked studies; the others have no known cause. V, J and clone size are taken as reported in that table, and D and trimming were inferred from the DNA itself. The sample records 1,500,000 or so clones, 96% of which are singletons. The ten most abundant clones make up approximately 1.1% of the sample.

Healthy HIV-negative adults with no recently reported acute infections or vaccinations were included as donors. Only Caucasian adults living in Nashville, Tennessee, USA were represented among the donors. CD4+ T cells were enriched by magnetic negative selection, after which naive cells were positively selected on CD45RA and the negative fraction was taken as the memory subset. Blood was collected by leukapheresis, and PBMCs were isolated by Ficoll-Histopaque density gradient centrifugation and then cryopreserved in liquid nitrogen vapor phase. Analytical flow cytometry was used to check the purity and quantity of each magnetically sorted T cell population. Each sorted fraction had its genomic DNA isolated and then quantified by UV absorbance on a Nanodrop 2000c. To note about this clone: Its recognized antigen is unknown. Base qualities are not recorded, but no much larger clone differs from it by a single base. The same CDR3 arises from other DNA sequences in this sample as well.

The receptor was derived from a man between 25 and 39 years old in good health. The V and J genes are TRBV5-1 and TRBJ2-1; 10 central nucleotides agree with TRBD2. Material for sequencing was naive CD4+ T cells sorted from blood. The sample's cell subset or site label, decoded: CD45RA+ positively selected. The bases read TGCGCCAGCAGCTCTAGCGGGAGCTCCTACAATGAGCAGTTCTTC. Its coded protein is CASSSSGSSYNEQFF.